A single sample gave rise to the 5 T cell receptor beta chains below, sequenced in a study of T cells in Graves' hyperthyroidism and ophthalmopathy. Authors of the study amplified TCR beta CDR3 regions from RNA transcripts. An initial round of RT-PCR targeting the TCR CDR3 relied on the HTBI primer set. Each CDR3 protein gets one entry after TCRdb re-called the multiplex PCR reads with MiXCR. Among 450,000 to 600,000 distinct CDR3 sequences listed, approximately 15% were seen once. The sample taken for sequencing was blood. The source of these receptors is a middle-aged woman with Graves' hyperthyroidism.

The gene calls are TRBV28 and TRBJ1-4, with D hard to call. The V gene lost 6 bases and the J gene lost 0 bases, with 11 bases spanning the gap. The CDR3 extends over 15 amino acids. Germline V CDR1 and CDR2: MDHEN, SYDVKM. The CDR3 protein is CASRDQGTTNEKLFF. The CDR3 DNA reads as TGTGCCAGCAGGGACCAAGGGACAACTAATGAAAAACTGTTTTTT.

In DNA form, the CDR3 reads TGCGCCAGCAGCCGGGGGCGGGATGCCGGGGAGCTGTTTTTT. Translation gives CASSRGRDAGELFF. The chain links TRBV5-1 to TRBJ2-2; either TRBD1 or TRBD2 may fit D (6 bases each). Germline assignment: CDR1 SGHRS and CDR2 YFSETQ. There are 14 residues in the CDR3. Trimming removed 4 bases from V and 6 bases from J, with 13 bases in between.

The V call is TRBV9, the J call TRBJ2-6; no reliable D call. Germline CDR1 reads SGDLS; CDR2 reads YYNGEE. V dropped 0 bases and J dropped 0 bases, with 10 bases sitting between them. The CDR3 is made up of 17 amino acids. CDR3 in amino acids: CASSVGWGLSGANVLTF. The DNA for the CDR3 is TGTGCCAGCAGCGTAGGGTGGGGTCTCTCTGGGGCCAACGTCCTGACTTTC.

This clonotype was seen at least ten times. The chain couples TRBV2 to TRBJ2-7, with 9 bases lining up with TRBD1. V lost 6 bases and J lost 0; bases outside the gene matches: 6. CDR1 and CDR2 from the germline V gene are SNHLY and FYNNEI. The CDR3 has 15 residues. The CDR3 reads CASSPDRGSSYEQYF. The DNA for the CDR3 is TGTGCCAGCAGCCCGGACAGGGGAAGCTCCTACGAGCAGTACTTC.

This sequence joins TRBV29-1 and TRBJ2-1; tentative D call: TRBD2 (5 bases). Germline V CDR1 and CDR2: SQVTM, ANQGSEA. This CDR3 spans 12 amino acids. Trimming left V 6 bases short and J 7 bases short, with 13 bases between. CDR3 amino acids: CSVTLSGNEQFF. CDR3 coding DNA: TGCAGCGTCACCTTGTCGGGGAATGAGCAGTTCTTC.